The 3 T cell receptor beta chains below were found in one sample sequenced in a study of T cell responses to AZD1222 COVID-19 vaccine (dated by TCRdb to the early 2020s). The sample's time point label, in plain terms: about 28 days (+/-7) after the second vaccine dose. Explained via the paper, the treatment or condition label denotes: meningococcal conjugate vaccine given as trial control. The library was built by means of the immunoSEQ multiplex PCR assay. Sourced from immuneACCESS, this table was stored by TCRdb with only in-frame sequences that have V and J called. A share of the clones is absent; for the studies checked, an unresolved V gene accounts for under half, and the remainder has no known explanation. In this sample the table shows tens of thousands of clones, over 75% of which occur a single time. The leading ten clones occupy 26% of the sample. Sequencing was performed on peripheral blood, taken 28 days after the second dose of the MenACWY control vaccine. These TCRs come from an adult who received the MenACWY meningococcal vaccine as a control.

The V call is TRBV29-1, the J call TRBJ2-1; TRBD1 is a possible D gene (5 bases). CDR3 length: 10 amino acids. Deletions cut 4 bases from V and 9 bases from J, with 7 bases between. The germline CDR1 and CDR2 sequences are SQVTM and ANQGSEA. CDR3 sequence (DNA): TGCAGCGTTGCCCAGGGTGAGCAGTTCTTC. Amino acid sequence: CSVAQGEQFF.

A single count supports this clone. This rearrangement joins TRBV11-2 to TRBJ2-7; a possible D gene is TRBD2 (5 bases). Trimming stripped 4 bases from V and 4 bases from J, with 17 bases between. Germline V gives CDR1 SGHAT, CDR2 FQNNGV. The CDR3 runs to 15 residues. CDR3 sequence reads: CASSSADAGGYEQYF. The CDR3 nucleotides are TGTGCCAGCAGCTCCGCCGACGCCGGCGGGTACGAGCAGTACTTC.

The chain is built from TRBV2 and TRBJ1-5, with TRBD1 as a possible D gene (6 bases). V was cut by 5 bases and J by 7 bases, with 12 bases left in between. The CDR3 sequence is 13 residues long. CDR1 and CDR2 (germline): SNHLY, FYNNEI. In DNA, the CDR3 is TGTGCCAGCAGTCCACAGGGAACCCAGCCCCAGCATTTT. It specifies CASSPQGTQPQHF.